Below are 23 T cell receptor beta chains sequenced from a single sample in a study of blood T cells in healthy people across ages. Combining a sample-barcoded 5' primer with a J-beta primer mix, a second PCR ran for 7 to 11 cycles. Via MiXCR, TCRdb re-called the 5' RACE reads, giving one row per CDR3 protein. The sample gives 1.5 million to 2 million distinct CDR3 sequences, around 48% of which show up once; over 2% is in the top ten. The sequenced sample consisted of blood. The receptors were sampled from a woman aged 35 to 49 in good health.

V and J are TRBV20-1 and TRBJ2-7; tentatively, D is TRBD1 (5 bases). The J call may not be correct, given that the DNA end is closer to TRBJ2-5. CDR3 length: 13 amino acids. Germline V CDR1 and CDR2: DFQATT, SNEGSKA (reference sequence). Here the CDR3 reads CSARPQGLQTQYF. The CDR3 bases are TGCAGTGCTAGACCTCAGGGCCTGCAGACCCAGTACTTC.

The chain recombines TRBV7-3 with TRBJ2-5; perhaps TRBD2 as D (6 bases). This CDR3 comprises 14 residues. CDR1 is SGHTA and CDR2 is FQGTGA in the germline V gene. V lost 8 bases and J lost 3, with 16 bases in between. The CDR3, as DNA: TGTGCCAGCGGTCGGGACTTATCTAAAGAGACCCAGTACTTC. Protein product: CASGRDLSKETQYF.

The chain links TRBV10-3 to TRBJ1-5, with D unresolved. The CDR3 totals 14 residues. Trimming cost V 3 bases and J 4 bases, with 10 bases left between them. Germline CDR1 is ENHRY and CDR2 is SYGVKD. For the CDR3, the DNA is TGTGCCATCAGTGATAAGACTGAAAATCAGCCCCAGCATTTT. Translated: CAISDKTENQPQHF.

The gene calls are TRBV3-1 and TRBJ2-5; 7 bases line up with TRBD2. The CDR3 is 12 amino acids. V dropped 6 bases and J dropped 11; count of bases not matched to a gene: 9. Germline lookup yields CDR1 LGHDT and CDR2 YNNKEL (reference sequence). In DNA, the CDR3 is TGTGCCAGCAGGCCGTTAGCGGGTCAACAGTACTTC. This gives the protein CASRPLAGQQYF.

The genes are TRBV5-4 and TRBJ2-1; TRBD2 agrees at 8 bases. CDR3 length equals 16 residues. With V trimmed by 3 bases and J by 7 bases, 12 bases remained unmatched. Germline loops: CDR1 SGHNT, CDR2 YYREEE (reference sequence). CDR3 bases: TGTGCCAGCAGCTATTGGGGTAGCGGGGTCCATAATGAGCAGTTCTTC. It encodes CASSYWGSGVHNEQFF.

The sample holds a few counts of this clonotype. V gene TRBV18 combines with J gene TRBJ2-7; D uncertain. V was cut by 6 bases and J by 7 bases, with 7 bases left in between. Per germline, CDR1 KGHSH and CDR2 LQKENI. The CDR3 is 10 residues long. DNA for the CDR3: TGTGCCAGCTCTACTTGGGAGCAGTACTTC. Amino acid sequence: CASSTWEQYF. The full variable domain, with the rest looked up from reference TRBV18 and TRBJ2-7, is NAGVMQNPRHLVRRRGQEARLRCSPMKGHSHVYWYRQLPEEGLKFMVYLQKENIIDESGMPKERFSAEFPKEGPSILRIQQVVRGDSAAYFCASSTWEQYFGPGTRLTVT.

Comment on this clonotype: The junction shows a germline mismatch at one end, possibly a read error. The CDR3 bases are TGTGCCAGCAGCTTAAAACCTGGGGGTTCGAGCTCCTACAAGCAGTACTTC. It encodes CASSLKPGGSSSYKQYF. The rearrangement links TRBV7-2 to TRBJ2-7, with D perhaps given as TRBD1 or TRBD2 (5 bases each). The CDR3 is 17 amino acids. Germline V CDR1 and CDR2: SGHTA, FQGNSA.

The CDR3 sequence: CASTGVGRETQYF. In DNA, the CDR3 is TGTGCCAGCACTGGGGTGGGTCGAGAGACCCAGTACTTC. The chain links TRBV6-2 or TRBV6-3 to TRBJ2-5; D is unresolved. This CDR3 spans 13 amino acids. From germline, CDR1 is MNHEY and CDR2 SVGEGT. Trimming cost V 7 bases and J 4 bases, with 13 bases left between them.

Details on this clonotype: The junction differs from germline at one of its ends, possibly a read error. The chain links TRBV3-1 to TRBJ2-7; 10 bases are shared with TRBD2. Germline CDR1 is LGHDT and CDR2 is YNNKEL (reference sequence). The CDR3 consists of 16 residues. Here the CDR3 DNA reads TGTGCCTGCAGCCCTCCATCCGCACTAGCGGGGTACGAGCAGTACTTC. The encoded protein is CACSPPSALAGYEQYF.

V and J are TRBV20-1 and TRBJ2-5; D perhaps matches TRBD1 (6 bases). This CDR3 is 15 amino acids long. Germline CDR1 reads DFQATT; CDR2 reads SNEGSKA (reference sequence). V was clipped by 2 bases and J by 2 bases, with 15 bases between them. The CDR3 DNA reads TGCAGTGCTAGACGAGGACAGTTCGGGCAAGAGACCCAGTACTTC. Protein sequence: CSARRGQFGQETQYF.

The sample holds a few counts of this clonotype. The rearrangement links TRBV6-1 to TRBJ2-1; D is possibly TRBD1 or TRBD2 (5 bases each). The CDR3 loop spans 13 amino acids. CDR1 is MNHNS and CDR2 is SASEGT in the germline V gene. Trimming cost V 2 bases and J 10 bases, with 12 bases left between them. For the CDR3, the DNA is TGTGCCAGCAGTGAACCCCCGGGACGCGAGCAGTTCTTC. Protein sequence: CASSEPPGREQFF.

This chain joins TRBV9 and TRBJ2-1; 8 bases line up with TRBD1. Germline CDR1 and CDR2: SGDLS and YYNGEE. The V and J ends lost 1 base and 13 bases, in that order; junction bases with no gene match: 16. The CDR3 spans 16 residues. In DNA, the CDR3 is TGTGCCAGCAGCGTACTCGGGCAGGGGGCGGAAGAGACCCAGTTCTTC. It specifies CASSVLGQGAEETQFF.

The chain joins TRBV7-8 to TRBJ2-7; D perhaps matches TRBD1 (5 bases). The J call may be faulty, since TRBJ2-5 better matches the DNA end. Germline CDR1 is SGHVS and CDR2 is FQNEAQ. The CDR3 spans 12 residues. The DNA for the CDR3 is TGTGCCAGCAGCTGGGGCGGTGGGACCCAGTACTTC. The encoded protein is CASSWGGGTQYF.

The chain combines TRBV28 with TRBJ2-5, with 9 bases fitting TRBD2. The V gene's germline CDR1 is MDHEN and CDR2 SYDVKM. CDR3 length: 16 amino acids. V gave up 8 bases and J gave up 1 base; unmatched junction bases: 11. The CDR3 loop reads CASSGGLRGGQETQYF. The CDR3 DNA follows: TGTGCCAGCTCGGGAGGCCTGCGGGGGGGCCAAGAGACCCAGTACTTC.

The chain is built from TRBV12-3 or TRBV12-4 and TRBJ2-5, with D uncertain. CDR3 length: 13 amino acids. V was pared by 6 bases and J by 9 bases, with 17 bases between. This chain's CDR3 is CASRKDGRLPQYF. The CDR3 DNA follows: TGTGCCAGCAGGAAGGACGGCCGGTTGCCCCAGTACTTC.

CDR3 DNA: TGTGCCATCAGCCCGGACAGGGGGCTTGGCGGTGAGCAGTTCTTC. This translates into CAISPDRGLGGEQFF. This chain joins TRBV10-3 and TRBJ2-1, with 11 positions matching TRBD1. The germline V gene encodes CDR1 ENHRY and CDR2 SYGVKD. J gave up 9 bases and V 6 bases, and 10 bases lay outside the gene matches. The length of the CDR3 is 15 residues.

In its sample, this clonotype was seen once. The chain links TRBV28 to TRBJ1-6; no clear D. Germline CDR1 and CDR2: MDHEN and SYDVKM. Trimming left V 5 bases short and J 5 bases short, with 10 bases between. This CDR3 spans 14 amino acids. The CDR3, as DNA: TGTGCCAGCAGTAAAATCCTCCATAATTCACCCCTCCACTTT. This gives the protein CASSKILHNSPLHF.

J is TRBJ2-1 and V is TRBV27, with D possibly TRBD1 on 5 matching bases. The CDR3 length is 14 residues. The V end was cut by 3 bases, the J end by 8 bases, with 14 bases between. CDR1 is MNHEY and CDR2 is SMNVEV in the germline V gene (reference sequence). The CDR3 protein is CASSLAGLSDEQFF. In DNA, the CDR3 is TGTGCCAGCAGTTTGGCAGGGCTGAGCGATGAGCAGTTCTTC.

This clonotype was found a few times. The chain joins TRBV5-1 to TRBJ2-7; TRBD1 matches at 7 bases. This CDR3 contains 15 residues. CDR1 and CDR2 (germline): SGHRS, YFSETQ. The J segment lost 5 bases and the V segment lost 4 bases, leaving 12 bases of the junction unmatched. As DNA, the CDR3 is TGCGCCAGCAGCCTGATAACCGGGACAGAAGACGAGCAGTACTTC. Residues: CASSLITGTEDEQYF.

The CDR3 sequence is CASCPRGGWETQYF. DNA for the CDR3: TGTGCCAGCTGCCCAAGGGGGGGGTGGGAGACCCAGTACTTC. The V call is TRBV7-2, the J call TRBJ2-4; TRBD2 might be the D (7 bases). The J call may be in error: the DNA end matches TRBJ2-5 better. The CDR3 covers 14 residues. Germline CDR1 reads SGHTA; CDR2 reads FQGNSA.

To note about this clonotype: Given the absence of the conserved phenylalanine or tryptophan at the CDR3 end, a read error is likely. The limits of the CDR3 on the DNA are not certain, so only TCRdb's listed CDR3 is given. The genes are TRBV10-3 and TRBJ2-1. Germline values: CDR1 ENHRY, CDR2 SYGVKD. The CDR3 is 16 amino acids in total, end residues counted. CDR3 in amino acids: CAISDARTTYGYTFGS.

This chain joins TRBV5-5 and TRBJ2-7; D uncertain. The J call is in doubt because the DNA end fits TRBJ2-5 better. This CDR3 is 16 amino acids long. Germline-derived CDR1 and CDR2 are SGHKS and YYEKEE (reference sequence). CDR3 sequence: CASSPFVPAAEETQYF. The CDR3 DNA reads TGTGCCAGCAGCCCGTTCGTTCCGGCGGCCGAAGAGACCCAGTACTTC.

This clonotype was seen a handful of times. This chain links TRBV6-1 with TRBJ2-3, with 7 bases matching TRBD1. Trimming at V came to 5 bases and at J to 1 base, leaving 6 bases not matched to a gene. Looked up from germline, CDR1 is MNHNS and CDR2 is SASEGT. The CDR3 length is 15 residues. The CDR3 sequence is CASSPLDRRTDTQYF. CDR3 DNA: TGTGCCAGCAGTCCATTGGACAGGCGCACAGATACGCAGTATTTT.